The present T cell receptor beta chain was sequenced within a study of response to subunit inactivated influenza vaccine. TCRdb passed the RT-PCR reads through MiXCR, listing each CDR3 protein once. The sample shows hundreds of thousands of distinct CDR3 sequences, about 25% of them seen only once. V shed 6 bases, J shed 5 bases, and the junction held 19 bases outside the gene matches. Germline V lookup: CDR1 ENHRY, CDR2 SYGVKD. This CDR3 has 17 residues. This clonotype was counted a few times. Its antigen is not identified. Points from the study as a whole: The authors offered the suggestion that each seasonal influenza vaccination recruits few new T cells.

This sequence joins TRBV10-3 and TRBJ2-7, with 7 bases identical to TRBD2. This sequence originates from a man in his fifties or sixties who received an inactivated influenza vaccine. Sequencing was performed on CD4+ T cells sorted from PBMCs, taken about 5 days after vaccination. CDR3 DNA sequence: TGTGCCATCAGGAAATCTGAGTTTGGACTAGGGGCTAACGAGCAGTACTTC. Protein: CAIRKSEFGLGANEQYF.